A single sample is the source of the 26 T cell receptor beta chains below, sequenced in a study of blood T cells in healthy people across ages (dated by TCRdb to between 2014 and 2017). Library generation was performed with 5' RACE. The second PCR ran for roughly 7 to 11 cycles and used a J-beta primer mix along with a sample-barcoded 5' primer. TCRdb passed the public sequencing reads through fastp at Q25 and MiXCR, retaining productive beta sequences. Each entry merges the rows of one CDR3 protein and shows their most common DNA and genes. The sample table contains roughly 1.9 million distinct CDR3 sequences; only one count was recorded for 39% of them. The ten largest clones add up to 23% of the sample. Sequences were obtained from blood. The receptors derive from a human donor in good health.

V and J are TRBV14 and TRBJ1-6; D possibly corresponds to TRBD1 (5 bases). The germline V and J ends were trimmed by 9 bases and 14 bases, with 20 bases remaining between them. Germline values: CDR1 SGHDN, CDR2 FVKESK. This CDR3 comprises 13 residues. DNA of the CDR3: TGTGCCAGTCAGGGTCACAACGAGAGGGCCCTCCACTTT. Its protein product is CASQGHNERALHF.

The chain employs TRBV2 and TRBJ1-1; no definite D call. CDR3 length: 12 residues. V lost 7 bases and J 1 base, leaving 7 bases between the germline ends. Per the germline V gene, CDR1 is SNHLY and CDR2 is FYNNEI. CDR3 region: CASITANTEAFF. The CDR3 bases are TGTGCCAGCATTACAGCGAACACTGAAGCTTTCTTT.

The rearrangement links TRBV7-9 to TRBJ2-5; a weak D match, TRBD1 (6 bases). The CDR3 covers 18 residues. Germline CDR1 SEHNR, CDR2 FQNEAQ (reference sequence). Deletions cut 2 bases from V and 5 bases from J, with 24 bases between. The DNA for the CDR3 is TGTGCCAGCAGCTTAATTCACCAGGGGCCGAGACCTAGGGAGACCCAGTACTTC. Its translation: CASSLIHQGPRPRETQYF.

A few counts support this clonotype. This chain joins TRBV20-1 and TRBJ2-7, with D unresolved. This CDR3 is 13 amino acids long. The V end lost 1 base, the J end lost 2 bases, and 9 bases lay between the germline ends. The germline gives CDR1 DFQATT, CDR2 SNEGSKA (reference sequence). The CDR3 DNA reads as TGCAGTGCTAGAGGAATAGGGACCTACGAGCAGTACTTC. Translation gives CSARGIGTYEQYF.

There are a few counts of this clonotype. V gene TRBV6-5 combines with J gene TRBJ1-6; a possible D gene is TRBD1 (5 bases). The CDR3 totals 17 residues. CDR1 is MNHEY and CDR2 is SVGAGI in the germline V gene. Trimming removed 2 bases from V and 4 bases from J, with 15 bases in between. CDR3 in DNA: TGTGCCAGCAGTTACCGTGGGGGGGGTACGTATAATTCACCCCTCCACTTT. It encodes CASSYRGGGTYNSPLHF.

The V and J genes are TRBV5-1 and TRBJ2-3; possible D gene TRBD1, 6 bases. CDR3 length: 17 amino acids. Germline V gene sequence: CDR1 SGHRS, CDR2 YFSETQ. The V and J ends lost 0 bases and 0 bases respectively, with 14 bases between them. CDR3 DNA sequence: TGCGCCAGCAGCTTGGTTGGCCAGGGGCGTAGCACAGATACGCAGTATTTT. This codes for CASSLVGQGRSTDTQYF.

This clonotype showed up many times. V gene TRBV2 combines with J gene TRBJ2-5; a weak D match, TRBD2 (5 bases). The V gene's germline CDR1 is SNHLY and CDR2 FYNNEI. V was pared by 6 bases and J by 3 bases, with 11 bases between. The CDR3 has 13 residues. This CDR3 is CASSVDSKETQYF. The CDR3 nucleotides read TGTGCCAGCAGCGTGGACTCCAAAGAGACCCAGTACTTC.

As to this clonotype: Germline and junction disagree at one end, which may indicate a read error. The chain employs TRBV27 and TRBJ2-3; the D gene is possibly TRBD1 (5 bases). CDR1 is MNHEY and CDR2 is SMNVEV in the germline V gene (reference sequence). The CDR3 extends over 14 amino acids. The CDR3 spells CASSGDRYTHTQYF. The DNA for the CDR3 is TGTGCCAGCTCCGGAGACAGATACACACATACGCAGTATTTT.

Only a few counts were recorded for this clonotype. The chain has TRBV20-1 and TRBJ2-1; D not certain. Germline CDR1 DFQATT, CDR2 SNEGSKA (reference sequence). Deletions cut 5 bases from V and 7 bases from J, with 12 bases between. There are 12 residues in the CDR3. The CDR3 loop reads CSAAGQVNEQFF. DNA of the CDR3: TGCAGTGCTGCCGGGCAGGTAAATGAGCAGTTCTTC.

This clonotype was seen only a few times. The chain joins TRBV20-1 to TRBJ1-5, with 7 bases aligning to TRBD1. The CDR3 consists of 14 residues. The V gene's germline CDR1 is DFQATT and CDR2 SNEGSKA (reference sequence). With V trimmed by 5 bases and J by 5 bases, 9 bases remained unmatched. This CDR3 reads CSAEISGGYQPQHF. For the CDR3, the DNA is TGCAGTGCTGAAATCTCAGGGGGGTATCAGCCCCAGCATTTT.

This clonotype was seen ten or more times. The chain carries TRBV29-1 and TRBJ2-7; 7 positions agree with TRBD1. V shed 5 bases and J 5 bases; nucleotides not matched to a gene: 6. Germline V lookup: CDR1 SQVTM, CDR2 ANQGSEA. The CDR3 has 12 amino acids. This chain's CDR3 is CSVRDSGDEQYF. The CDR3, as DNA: TGCAGCGTTAGGGACAGTGGAGACGAGCAGTACTTC.

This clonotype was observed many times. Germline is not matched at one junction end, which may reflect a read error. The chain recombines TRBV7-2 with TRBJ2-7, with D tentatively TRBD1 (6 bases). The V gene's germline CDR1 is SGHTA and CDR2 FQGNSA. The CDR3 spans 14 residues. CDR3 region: CASSLGGRSYEQYF. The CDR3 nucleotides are TGTGCCAGCAGTTTAGGGGGAAGGTCCTACGAGCAGTACTTC.

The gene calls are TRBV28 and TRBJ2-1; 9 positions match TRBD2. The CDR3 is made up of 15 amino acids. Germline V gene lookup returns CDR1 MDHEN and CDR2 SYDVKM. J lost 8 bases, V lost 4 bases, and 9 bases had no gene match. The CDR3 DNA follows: TGTGCCAGCAGTTCCCCGGGACTAGCTTCCCATGAGCAGTTCTTC. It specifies CASSSPGLASHEQFF.

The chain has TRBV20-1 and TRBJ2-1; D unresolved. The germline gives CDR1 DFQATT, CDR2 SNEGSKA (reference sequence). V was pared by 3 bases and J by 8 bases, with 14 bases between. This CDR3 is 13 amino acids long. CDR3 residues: CSASRLGRDEQFF. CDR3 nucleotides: TGCAGTGCTAGCAGATTAGGTCGGGATGAGCAGTTCTTC.

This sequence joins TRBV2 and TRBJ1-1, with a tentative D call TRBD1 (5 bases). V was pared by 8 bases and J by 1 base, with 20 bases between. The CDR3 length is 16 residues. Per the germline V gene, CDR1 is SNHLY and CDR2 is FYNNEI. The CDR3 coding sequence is TGTGCCAGCCTCCCACACGGGGGAGGGAGGAACACTGAAGCTTTCTTT. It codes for CASLPHGGGRNTEAFF.

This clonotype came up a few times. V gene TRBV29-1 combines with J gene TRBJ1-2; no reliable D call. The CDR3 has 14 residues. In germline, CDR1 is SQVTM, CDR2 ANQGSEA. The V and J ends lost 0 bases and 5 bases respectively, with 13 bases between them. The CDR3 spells CSVEDPPGTYGYTF. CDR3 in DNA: TGCAGCGTTGAAGACCCCCCAGGAACTTATGGCTACACCTTC. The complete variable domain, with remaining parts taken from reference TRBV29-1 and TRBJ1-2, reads SAVISQKPSRDICQRGTSLTIQCQVDSQVTMMFWYRQQPGQSLTLIATANQGSEATYESGFVIDKFPISRPNLTFSTLTVSNMSPEDSSIYLCSVEDPPGTYGYTFGSGTRLTVV.

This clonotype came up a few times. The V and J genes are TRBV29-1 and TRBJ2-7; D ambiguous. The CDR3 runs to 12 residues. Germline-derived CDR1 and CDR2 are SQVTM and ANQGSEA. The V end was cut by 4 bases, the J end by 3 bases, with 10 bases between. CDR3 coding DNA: TGCAGCGTTGTGTTAGGCGGCTACGAGCAGTACTTC. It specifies CSVVLGGYEQYF.

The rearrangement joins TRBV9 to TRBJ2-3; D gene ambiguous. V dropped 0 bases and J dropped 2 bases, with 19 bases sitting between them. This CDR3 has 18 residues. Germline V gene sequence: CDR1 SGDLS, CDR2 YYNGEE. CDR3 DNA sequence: TGTGCCAGCAGCGTAGGGATTGGGGTACCACACAACACAGATACGCAGTATTTT. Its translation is CASSVGIGVPHNTDTQYF.

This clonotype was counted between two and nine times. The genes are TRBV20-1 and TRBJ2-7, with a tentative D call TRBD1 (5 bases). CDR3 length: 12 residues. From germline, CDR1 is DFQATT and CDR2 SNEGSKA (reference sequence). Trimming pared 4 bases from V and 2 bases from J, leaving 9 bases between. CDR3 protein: CSATPDTYEQYF. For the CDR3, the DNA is TGCAGTGCTACCCCGGACACCTACGAGCAGTACTTC.

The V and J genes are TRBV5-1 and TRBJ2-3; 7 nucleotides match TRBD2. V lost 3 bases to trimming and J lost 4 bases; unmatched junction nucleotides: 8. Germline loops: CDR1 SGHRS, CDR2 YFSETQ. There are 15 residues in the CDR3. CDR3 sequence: CASSYLTGGADTQYF. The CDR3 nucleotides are TGCGCCAGCAGCTATCTTACGGGGGGTGCAGATACGCAGTATTTT. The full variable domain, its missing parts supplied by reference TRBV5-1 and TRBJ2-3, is KAGVTQTPRYLIKTRGQQVTLSCSPISGHRSVSWYQQTPGQGLQFLFEYFSETQRNKGNFPGRFSGRQFSNSRSEMNVSTLELGDSALYLCASSYLTGGADTQYFGPGTRLTVL.

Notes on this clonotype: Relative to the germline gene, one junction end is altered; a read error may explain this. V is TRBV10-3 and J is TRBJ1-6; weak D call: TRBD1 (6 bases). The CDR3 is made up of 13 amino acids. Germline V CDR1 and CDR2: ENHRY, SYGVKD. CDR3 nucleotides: TGTGCTATCAGGGCGGTAGGGGGTTCACCCCTCCACTTT. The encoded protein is CAIRAVGGSPLHF.

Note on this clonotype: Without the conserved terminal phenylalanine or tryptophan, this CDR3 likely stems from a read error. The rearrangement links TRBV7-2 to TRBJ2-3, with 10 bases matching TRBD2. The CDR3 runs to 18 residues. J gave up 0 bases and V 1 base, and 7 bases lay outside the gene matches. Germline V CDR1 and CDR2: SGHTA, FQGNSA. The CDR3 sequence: CASSLGVLAGVSTDTQYL. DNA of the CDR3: TGTGCCAGCAGCTTAGGTGTCCTAGCGGGGGTTAGCACAGATACGCAGTATTTG.

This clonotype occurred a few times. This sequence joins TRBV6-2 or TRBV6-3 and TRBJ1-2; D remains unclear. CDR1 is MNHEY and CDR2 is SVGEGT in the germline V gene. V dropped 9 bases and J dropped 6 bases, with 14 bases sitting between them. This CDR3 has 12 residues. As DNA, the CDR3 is TGTGCCAGTTCTCTGGGGAACAATGGCTACACCTTC. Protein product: CASSLGNNGYTF.

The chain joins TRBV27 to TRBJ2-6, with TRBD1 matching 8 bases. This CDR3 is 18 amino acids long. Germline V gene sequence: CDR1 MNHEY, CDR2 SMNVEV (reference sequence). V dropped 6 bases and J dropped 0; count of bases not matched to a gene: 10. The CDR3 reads CASSRSGTGLSGANVLTF. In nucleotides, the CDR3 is TGTGCCAGCAGCCGCTCCGGGACAGGCCTCTCTGGGGCCAACGTCCTGACTTTC.

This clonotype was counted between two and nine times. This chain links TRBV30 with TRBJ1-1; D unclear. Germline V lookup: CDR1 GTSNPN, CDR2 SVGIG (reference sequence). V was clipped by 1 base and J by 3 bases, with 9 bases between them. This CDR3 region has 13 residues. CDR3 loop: CAWSDGLYTEAFF. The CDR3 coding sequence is TGTGCCTGGAGTGACGGACTGTACACTGAAGCTTTCTTT.

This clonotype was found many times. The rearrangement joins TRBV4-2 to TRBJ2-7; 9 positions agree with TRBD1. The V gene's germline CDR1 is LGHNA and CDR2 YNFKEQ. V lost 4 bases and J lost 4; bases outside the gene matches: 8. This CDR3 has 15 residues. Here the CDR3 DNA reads TGTGCCAGCAGCCCCACCGGGACAGGGCCTTACGAGCAGTACTTC. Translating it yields CASSPTGTGPYEQYF.